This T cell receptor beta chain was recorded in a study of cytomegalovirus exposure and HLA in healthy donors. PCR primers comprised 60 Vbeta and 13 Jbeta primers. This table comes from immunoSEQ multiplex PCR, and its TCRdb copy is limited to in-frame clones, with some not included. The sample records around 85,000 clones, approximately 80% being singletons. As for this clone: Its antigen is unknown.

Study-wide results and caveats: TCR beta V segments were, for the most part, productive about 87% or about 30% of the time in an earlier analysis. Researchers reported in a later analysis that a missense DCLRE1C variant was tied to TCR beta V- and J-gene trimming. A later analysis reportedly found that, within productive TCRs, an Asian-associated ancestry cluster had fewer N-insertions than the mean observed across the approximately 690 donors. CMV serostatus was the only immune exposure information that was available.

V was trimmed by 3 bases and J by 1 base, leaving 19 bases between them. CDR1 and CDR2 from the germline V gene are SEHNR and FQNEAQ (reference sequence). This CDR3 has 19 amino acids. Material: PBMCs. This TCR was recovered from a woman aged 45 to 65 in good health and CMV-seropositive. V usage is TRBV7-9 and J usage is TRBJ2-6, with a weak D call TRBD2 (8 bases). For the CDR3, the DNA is TGTGCCAGCAGCTTCGGGAGGGGGAGGGGGCTGTCTGGGGCCAACGTCCTGACTTTC. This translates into CASSFGRGRGLSGANVLTF.